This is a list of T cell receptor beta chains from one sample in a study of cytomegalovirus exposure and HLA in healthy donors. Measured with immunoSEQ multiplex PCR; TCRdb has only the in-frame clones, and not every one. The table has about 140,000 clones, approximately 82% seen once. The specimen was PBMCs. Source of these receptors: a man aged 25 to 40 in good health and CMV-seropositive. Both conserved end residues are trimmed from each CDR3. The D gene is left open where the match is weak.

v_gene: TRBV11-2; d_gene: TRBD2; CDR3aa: ASSLVAGYSYNEQF
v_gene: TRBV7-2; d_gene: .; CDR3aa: ASTKGGINNYGYT
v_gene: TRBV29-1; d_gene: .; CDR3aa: SVDGGKGTDTQY
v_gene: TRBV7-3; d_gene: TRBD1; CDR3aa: ASSPTGTGADYEQY
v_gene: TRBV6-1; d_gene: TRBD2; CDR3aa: ASSEGVLAGSSYNEQF
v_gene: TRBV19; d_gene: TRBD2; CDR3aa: ASSMIAGGWETQY
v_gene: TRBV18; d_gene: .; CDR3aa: ASSPPDRQGLF
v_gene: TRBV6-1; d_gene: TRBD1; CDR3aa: ASSVQGYNSPLH
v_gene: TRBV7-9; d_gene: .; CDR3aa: ASSSTGISYEQY
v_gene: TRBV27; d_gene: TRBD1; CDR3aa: ASRKGAPGELF
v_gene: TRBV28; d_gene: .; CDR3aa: ASITPTAGAGNTIY
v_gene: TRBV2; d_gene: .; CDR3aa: ASRASGGPGNSPLH
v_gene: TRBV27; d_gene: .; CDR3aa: ASSSSLHQPQH
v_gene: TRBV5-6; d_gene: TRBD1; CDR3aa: ASSHPDRGGEGGELF
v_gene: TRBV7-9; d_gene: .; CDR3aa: ASSLAPGQTNTGELF
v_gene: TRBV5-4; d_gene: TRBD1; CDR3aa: ASSLGDRDYGYT
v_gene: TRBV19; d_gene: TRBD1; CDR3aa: ASKVTGDGTGELF
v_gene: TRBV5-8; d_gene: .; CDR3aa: ASSLGEGEKLF
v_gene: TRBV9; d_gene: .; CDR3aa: ASSTRLNTEAF
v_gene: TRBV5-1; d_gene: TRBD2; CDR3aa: ASSSGLAEINEQF
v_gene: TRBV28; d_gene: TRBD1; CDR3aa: ASSLLRLQGNQPQH
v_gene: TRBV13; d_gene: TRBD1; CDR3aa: ASSPPGTGGRDTQY
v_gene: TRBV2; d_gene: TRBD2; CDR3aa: ASRGTSGGASEQF
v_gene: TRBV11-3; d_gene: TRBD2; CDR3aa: ASSLGLAGGREQF
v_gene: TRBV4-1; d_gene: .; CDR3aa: ASSLYQSFSEQF
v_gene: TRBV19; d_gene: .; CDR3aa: ASSIGEGDRSYEQY
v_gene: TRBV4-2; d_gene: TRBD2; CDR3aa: ASSQGSSGGRTDTQY
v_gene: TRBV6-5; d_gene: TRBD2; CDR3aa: ASTASGMDTQY
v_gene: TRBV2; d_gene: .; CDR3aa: ASSDRDTGIINEQF
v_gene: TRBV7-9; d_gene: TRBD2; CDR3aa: ASSPRTSRDTQY
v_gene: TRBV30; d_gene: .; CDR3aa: AWNLGGGWSTEAF
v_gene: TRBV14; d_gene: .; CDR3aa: ASSQFGRNYGYT
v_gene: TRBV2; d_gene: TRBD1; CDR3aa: ASTGGLSSYEQY